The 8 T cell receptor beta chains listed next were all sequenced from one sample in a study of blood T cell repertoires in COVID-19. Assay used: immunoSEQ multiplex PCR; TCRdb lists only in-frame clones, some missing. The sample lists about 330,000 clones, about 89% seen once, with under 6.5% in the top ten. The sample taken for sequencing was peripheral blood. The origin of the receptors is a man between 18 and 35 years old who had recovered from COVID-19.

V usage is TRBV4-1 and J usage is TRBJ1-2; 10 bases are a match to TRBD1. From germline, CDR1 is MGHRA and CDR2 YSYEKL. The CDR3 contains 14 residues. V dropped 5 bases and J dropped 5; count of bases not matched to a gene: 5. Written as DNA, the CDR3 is TGCGCCAGCAGCTGGGGACAGGGGAATTATGGCTACACCTTC. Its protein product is CASSWGQGNYGYTF.

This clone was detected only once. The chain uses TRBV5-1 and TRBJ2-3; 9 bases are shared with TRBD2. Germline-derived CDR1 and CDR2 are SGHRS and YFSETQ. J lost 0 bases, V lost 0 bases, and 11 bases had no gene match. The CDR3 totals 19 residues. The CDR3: CASSLGLLAGTSSTDTQYF. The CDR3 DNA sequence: TGCGCCAGCAGCTTGGGGTTACTAGCGGGCACCTCTAGCACAGATACGCAGTATTTT.

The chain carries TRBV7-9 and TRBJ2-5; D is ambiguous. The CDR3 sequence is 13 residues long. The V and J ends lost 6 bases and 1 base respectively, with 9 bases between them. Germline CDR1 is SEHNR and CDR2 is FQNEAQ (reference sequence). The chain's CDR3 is CASRPTVQETQYF. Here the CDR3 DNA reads TGTGCCAGCAGACCAACAGTCCAAGAGACCCAGTACTTC.

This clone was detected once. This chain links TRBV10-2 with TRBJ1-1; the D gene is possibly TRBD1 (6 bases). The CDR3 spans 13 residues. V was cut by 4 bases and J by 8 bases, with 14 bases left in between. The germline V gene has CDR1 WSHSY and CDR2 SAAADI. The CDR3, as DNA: TGCGCCAGCAGTGGGGGGCGCGCGTACGAAGCTTTCTTT. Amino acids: CASSGGRAYEAFF.

The DNA for the CDR3 is TGTGCCAGCAGTGAAGCGCGGAGTAGCAATCAGCCCCAGCATTTT. It specifies CASSEARSSNQPQHF. V is TRBV2 and J is TRBJ1-5; unclear D gene. The germline CDR1 and CDR2 sequences are SNHLY and FYNNEI. V lost 0 bases, J lost 0 bases, and 6 bases lay in between. The CDR3 runs to 15 residues. Using reference TRBV2 and TRBJ1-5 for the parts outside the CDR3, the full variable domain is EPEVTQTPSHQVTQMGQEVILRCVPISNHLYFYWYRQILGQKVEFLVSFYNNEISEKSEIFDDQFSVERPDGSNFTLKIRSTKLEDSAMYFCASSEARSSNQPQHFGDGTRLSIL.

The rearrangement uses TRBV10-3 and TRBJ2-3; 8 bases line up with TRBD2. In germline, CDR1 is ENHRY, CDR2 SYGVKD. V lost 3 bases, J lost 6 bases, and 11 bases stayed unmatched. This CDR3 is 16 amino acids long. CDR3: CAISDPGLAQADTQYF. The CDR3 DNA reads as TGTGCCATCAGTGACCCCGGACTAGCTCAGGCGGATACGCAGTATTTT.

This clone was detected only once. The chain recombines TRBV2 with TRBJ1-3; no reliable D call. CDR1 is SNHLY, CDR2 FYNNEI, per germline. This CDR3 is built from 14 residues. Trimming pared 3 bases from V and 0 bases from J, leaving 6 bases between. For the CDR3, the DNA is TGTGCCAGCAGTGACAGGCTCTCTGGAAACACCATATATTTT. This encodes CASSDRLSGNTIYF.

CDR3 protein: CASSLAGGNYNEQFF. CDR3 in DNA: TGTGCCAGCAGCTTAGCTGGCGGGAACTACAATGAGCAGTTCTTC. V gene TRBV7-9 combines with J gene TRBJ2-1; D perhaps matches TRBD2 (6 bases). Germline V gene data show CDR1 as SEHNR and CDR2 as FQNEAQ (reference sequence). V shed 0 bases and J shed 3 bases, with 9 bases lying between them. The CDR3 has 15 amino acids.